This T cell receptor (beta chain) was documented in a study of T cell repertoires in cytomegalovirus infection. With respect to this clonotype: The antigen is undetermined.

TCRdb analysed the reads with MiXCR anew, one entry per CDR3 protein. Among approximately 97,000 distinct CDR3 sequences listed, 16% were seen once. CDR1 and CDR2 (germline): SGHTA, FQGNSA. V gave up 6 bases and J gave up 8 bases, with 8 bases separating them. The CDR3 has 11 amino acids. Broader study findings: The study identified carriers of CMV plus the relevant HLA from cumulative public TCR beta family frequency. CMV-specific HLA-C-restricted TCR beta clonotypes dominated the ex vivo response.

The receptor comes from a human donor in good health (CMV status not recorded). Some clones in this sample may be carry-over from other donors' samples. The sequenced material came from PBMCs. V is TRBV7-2 and J is TRBJ2-1; D not resolved. The CDR3 loop is CASSQVYEQFF. The DNA of the CDR3 is TGTGCCAGCAGTCAGGTGTATGAGCAGTTCTTC.